The clone carrying this T cell receptor beta chain was seen at least ten times. Its antigen remains unidentified. The data originate from a study of CD8 T cells in ankylosing spondylitis. Points from the study as a whole: What seemed typical of ankylosing spondylitis blood was a TCR beta motif built from roughly eight highly homologous variants. Peripheral blood held disease-linked clones only at relatively low frequency, and these were CD8+.

Construction of TCR beta libraries was performed using quantitative 5'-RACE with molecular barcodes. TCRdb itself ran the 5' RACE reads through MiXCR, one entry per CDR3 protein. The data hold about 220,000 distinct CDR3 sequences, with about 6.7% observed a single time. Trimming took 0 bases from V and 4 from J; bases not matched to a gene: 4. This CDR3 has 17 residues. Germline loops: CDR1 LGHNA, CDR2 YSLEER. The source material was blood, either unsorted or a sorted T cell fraction (not recorded which). This clonotype was obtained from a male donor with ankylosing spondylitis. The chain joins TRBV4-3 to TRBJ2-1; 12 bases are shared with TRBD2. CDR3 coding DNA: TGCGCCAGCAGCCAAGAATGGACTAGCGGGATTTACAATGAGCAGTTCTTC. This gives the protein CASSQEWTSGIYNEQFF.